The clone carrying this T cell receptor beta chain was seen a few times. The junction and the germline gene differ at one end; a read error may be behind it. The V gene's germline CDR1 is SGHRS and CDR2 YFSETQ. The CDR3 contains 14 residues. With iRepertoire HTBI primers and Arm-PCR of CDR3 regions, TCR beta libraries were built. In TCRdb, the multiplex PCR reads were re-called with MiXCR into one record per CDR3 protein. The sample contains approximately 310,000 distinct CDR3 sequences, 15% to 20% of which appear only once. The sample belongs to a study of regulatory T cells in long-lasting Graves disease. The time point is: newly diagnosed GD, antithyroid drugs for less than 3 months. Preparation of the TCR library used RNA extracted from PBMCs.

This chain links TRBV5-1 with TRBJ2-7; the match to TRBD2 covers 8 bases. This sequence was found in a female donor with Graves disease. Sequenced here: peripheral blood mononuclear cells (PBMCs), sampled at new diagnosis, from a patient treated with antithyroid drugs. The CDR3 reads CASSLTGGYVEQYF. CDR3 coding DNA: TGTGCCAGCAGCTTAACGGGAGGGTATGTCGAGCAGTACTTC.